The 31 T cell receptor beta chains given below trace back to one sample, sequenced in a study of blood T cell repertoires in COVID-19. The data were produced by immunoSEQ multiplex PCR, yet TCRdb's version contains in-frame clones alone and is incomplete. The sample consists of about 240,000 clones, approximately 83% of them appearing once. The sequencing sample was made of PBMCs or T cells enriched from blood (not recorded which). These receptors came from a woman in her 40s with acute COVID-19.

The chain employs TRBV7-9 and TRBJ2-3; D gene unclear. CDR3 length equals 13 residues. V lost 5 bases and J lost 6, with 12 bases in between. Germline V CDR1 and CDR2: SEHNR, FQNEAQ (reference sequence). Here the CDR3 reads CASSTEPPDTQYF. The DNA for the CDR3 is TGTGCCAGCAGCACAGAACCTCCGGATACGCAGTATTTT.

The count of this clone is one. The gene calls are TRBV10-1 and TRBJ2-1; 9 bases map to TRBD2. The CDR3 has 14 residues. Losses at the gene ends were 4 bases for V and 5 bases for J; bases not matched to a gene: 3. The germline CDR1 and CDR2 sequences are WNHNN and SYGVQD (reference sequence). The CDR3 DNA reads TGCGCCAGCAGTGTAGCGGGAGAAGACAATGAGCAGTTCTTC. Protein: CASSVAGEDNEQFF.

Comment on this clone: Compared with germline, one end of the junction differs, possibly owing to a read error. V and J are TRBV6-6 and TRBJ2-3, with 13 nucleotides matching TRBD2. CDR3 size: 13 residues. Germline values: CDR1 MNHNY, CDR2 SVGAGI (reference sequence). CDR3 region: CASSYLAGTSGDF. DNA of the CDR3: TGTGCCAGCAGTTACCTCGCTGGGACTAGCGGGGATTTT.

The chain joins TRBV7-9 to TRBJ1-1; 7 nucleotides agree with TRBD1. V dropped 5 bases and J dropped 2; count of bases not matched to a gene: 11. The CDR3 spans 16 residues. Germline lookup yields CDR1 SEHNR and CDR2 FQNEAQ (reference sequence). This CDR3 is CASSLGQWEANTEAFF. DNA for the CDR3: TGTGCCAGCAGCCTGGGACAGTGGGAAGCTAACACTGAAGCTTTCTTT.

CDR3 amino acids: CASSLGGLSPPEAFF. In DNA form, the CDR3 reads TGCGCCAGCAGCCTGGGGGGGCTCTCCCCCCCTGAAGCTTTCTTT. J is TRBJ1-1 and V is TRBV5-1, with D perhaps matching TRBD1 (6 bases). The germline V gene has CDR1 SGHRS and CDR2 YFSETQ. V was clipped by 4 bases and J by 6 bases, with 19 bases between them. The CDR3 is 15 residues long.

This chain uses TRBV13 with TRBJ1-1, with 9 nucleotides matching TRBD1. With 5 bases clipped from V and 0 bases from J, the junction kept 4 bases outside the gene matches. This CDR3 is 15 amino acids long. The germline CDR1 and CDR2 sequences are PRHDT and FYEKMQ (reference sequence). The DNA for the CDR3 is TGTGCCAGCAGCCTCCGGGACAGGGTGAACACTGAAGCTTTCTTT. Protein product: CASSLRDRVNTEAFF.

For the CDR3, the DNA is TGTGCCAGCAGAAGGGGACAAAACACTGAAGCTTTCTTT. Translation: CASRRGQNTEAFF. The chain employs TRBV27 and TRBJ1-1, with D perhaps matching TRBD1 (6 bases). The CDR3 is made up of 13 amino acids. Germline V gives CDR1 MNHEY, CDR2 SMNVEV (reference sequence). The V gene lost 6 bases and the J gene lost 2 bases, with 10 bases spanning the gap.

V usage is TRBV5-4 and J usage is TRBJ2-7; 8 nucleotides agree with TRBD2. Germline trimming cut 0 bases from V and 5 bases from J; bases unmatched to any gene: 10. Germline V gene data show CDR1 as SGHNT and CDR2 as YYREEE (reference sequence). This CDR3 spans 16 amino acids. CDR3 loop: CASSLAGEREWDEQYF. In DNA form, the CDR3 reads TGTGCCAGCAGCTTGGCCGGAGAGCGGGAGTGGGACGAGCAGTACTTC.

The V gene is TRBV5-1, the J gene TRBJ1-6; a possible D gene is TRBD1 (5 bases). The germline gives CDR1 SGHRS, CDR2 YFSETQ. With 0 bases removed from V and 5 bases from J, the gap between germline ends came to 9 bases. CDR3 length: 15 amino acids. The CDR3 is CASSLGGRDNSPLHF. CDR3 bases: TGCGCCAGCAGCTTGGGAGGCAGGGATAATTCACCCCTCCACTTT.

The CDR3 region has the DNA TGTGCCAGCTCAGCACGGACTAGCGGGAGGAGGTTGTCCTACAATGAGCAGTTCTTC. Translated, it gives CASSARTSGRRLSYNEQFF. This chain joins TRBV18 and TRBJ2-1; 14 bases map to TRBD2. Trimming at V came to 5 bases and at J to 1 base, leaving 10 bases not matched to a gene. Per germline, CDR1 KGHSH and CDR2 LQKENI. This CDR3 comprises 19 residues.

This chain links TRBV19 with TRBJ2-7; a weak D match, TRBD1 (5 bases). Germline CDR1 is LNHDA and CDR2 is SQIVND (reference sequence). With 7 bases removed from V and 0 bases from J, the gap between germline ends came to 13 bases. The CDR3 consists of 14 residues. The DNA for the CDR3 is TGTGCCAGTAAACCGAGACAGCTCTCCTACGAGCAGTACTTC. Residues: CASKPRQLSYEQYF.

There are a few counts of this clone. The chain recombines TRBV24-1 with TRBJ2-7; 9 nucleotides line up with TRBD2. V dropped 5 bases and J dropped 6; count of bases not matched to a gene: 13. The length of the CDR3 is 16 residues. The V gene's germline CDR1 is KGHDR and CDR2 SFDVKD. CDR3 bases: TGTGCCACCAGTGCAGGGGATAGCGGGAGAGTTCCCGAGCAGTACTTC. Translating gives CATSAGDSGRVPEQYF.

The chain carries TRBV19 and TRBJ1-6, with D perhaps TRBD1 (6 bases). Germline V gene lookup returns CDR1 LNHDA and CDR2 SQIVND (reference sequence). CDR3 length equals 15 residues. Trimming removed 5 bases at V and 3 bases at J, with 11 bases between. The CDR3 region is CASSRGDIYNSPLHF. The CDR3, as DNA: TGTGCCAGTAGTCGAGGGGACATCTATAATTCACCCCTCCACTTT.

V gene TRBV10-3 combines with J gene TRBJ1-4; possible D gene TRBD1, 6 bases. Trimming cost V 8 bases and J 0 bases, with 16 bases left between them. Germline CDR1 ENHRY, CDR2 SYGVKD. The CDR3 is 16 amino acids. Here the CDR3 DNA reads TGTGCCATCGGGAGCAGGGGTCAGACAACTAATGAAAAACTGTTTTTT. It is translated as CAIGSRGQTTNEKLFF.

The chain has TRBV7-6 and TRBJ2-2, with TRBD2 matching over 11 bases. There are 17 residues in the CDR3. Germline V gene data show CDR1 as SGHVS and CDR2 as FNYEAQ. Trimming removed 1 base from V and 3 bases from J; junction bases left unmatched: 4. CDR3 bases: TGTGCCAGCAGCTTAGATAGCGGGAGGGCTCACACCGGGGAGCTGTTTTTT. The encoded protein is CASSLDSGRAHTGELFF.

The rearrangement joins TRBV7-9 to TRBJ1-1, with 12 positions matching TRBD1. There are 16 residues in the CDR3. V shed 5 bases and J 2 bases; nucleotides not matched to a gene: 6. The germline V gene encodes CDR1 SEHNR and CDR2 FQNEAQ (reference sequence). This CDR3 reads CASSGTGGRSNTEAFF. The DNA for the CDR3 is TGTGCCAGCAGCGGGACAGGGGGCAGAAGCAACACTGAAGCTTTCTTT.

This clone was detected a few times. This chain connects TRBV7-8 to TRBJ2-5; the D is unclear. Trimming stripped 3 bases from V and 0 bases from J, with 8 bases between. The CDR3 runs 14 residues. The germline V gene encodes CDR1 SGHVS and CDR2 FQNEAQ. The chain's CDR3 is CASSFTENQETQYF. As DNA, the CDR3 is TGTGCCAGCAGCTTCACGGAGAACCAAGAGACCCAGTACTTC.

This clone was seen ten or more times. This chain joins TRBV7-2 and TRBJ1-3, with D tentatively TRBD1 (6 bases). Germline V gene lookup returns CDR1 SGHTA and CDR2 FQGNSA. The CDR3 totals 14 residues. Trimming pared 4 bases from V and 4 bases from J, leaving 11 bases between. CDR3 sequence reads: CASSSSGAGNTIYF. The CDR3 nucleotides read TGTGCCAGCAGCTCCTCAGGGGCGGGAAACACCATATATTTT.

V gene TRBV5-8 combines with J gene TRBJ2-1, with 7 bases fitting TRBD1. V shed 2 bases, J shed 10 bases, and the junction held 6 bases outside the gene matches. Germline V gene lookup returns CDR1 SGHTS and CDR2 YDEGEE. This CDR3 is built from 13 residues. The CDR3 region has the DNA TGTGCCAGCAGCTTTGGGATGGACAGGGAGCAGTTCTTC. Translated: CASSFGMDREQFF. Full variable domain (outside the CDR3, taken from reference TRBV5-8 and TRBJ2-1): EAGVTQSPTHLIKTRGQQATLRCSPISGHTSVYWYQQALGLGLQFLLWYDEGEERNRGNFPPRFSGRQFPNYSSELNVNALELEDSALYLCASSFGMDREQFFGPGTRLTVL.

The chain carries TRBV27 and TRBJ1-2; D is ambiguous. Trimming left V 5 bases short and J 3 bases short, with 10 bases between. Germline CDR1 reads MNHEY; CDR2 reads SMNVEV (reference sequence). This CDR3 comprises 13 residues. CDR3 sequence reads: CASSPLRDYGYTF. The CDR3 DNA is TGTGCCAGCAGTCCCCTGCGGGACTATGGCTACACCTTC.

About this clone: The same CDR3 is also encoded by other DNA sequences in this sample. The chain uses TRBV9 and TRBJ2-1; 8 bases fit TRBD2. Trimming cost V 3 bases and J 4 bases; bases outside gene matches: 6. Germline assignment: CDR1 SGDLS and CDR2 YYNGEE. CDR3 length equals 15 residues. The CDR3 protein is CASSATSGSYNEQFF. Written as DNA, the CDR3 is TGTGCCAGCAGCGCCACCAGCGGGAGTTACAATGAGCAGTTCTTC.

CDR3: CASSQDLVPRTQYF. The CDR3 DNA follows: TGTGCCAGCAGCCAAGATCTAGTGCCCAGGACCCAGTACTTC. The chain couples TRBV3-1 (or the pseudogene TRBV3-2) to TRBJ2-5; D is undetermined. CDR3 size: 14 residues. The V gene's germline CDR1 is LGHDT and CDR2 YNNKEL (reference sequence). V lost 0 bases, J lost 7 bases, and 12 bases lay in between.

This clone has only a few counts. The chain couples TRBV24-1 to TRBJ2-6, with a tentative D call TRBD1 (5 bases). Germline lookup yields CDR1 KGHDR and CDR2 SFDVKD. With 7 bases removed from V and 9 bases from J, the gap between germline ends came to 9 bases. The CDR3 sequence is 12 residues long. The CDR3 DNA is TGTGCCACCAGGGACATTCTCAACGTCCTGACTTTC. Translated, it gives CATRDILNVLTF.

The CDR3 spells CSVGLAGAETQYF. Here the CDR3 DNA reads TGCAGCGTAGGACTAGCGGGAGCGGAGACCCAGTACTTC. The chain has TRBV29-1 and TRBJ2-5; TRBD2 matches 13 bases. This CDR3 contains 13 residues. The V gene end was trimmed by 6 bases and the J gene end by 5 bases; junction bases not matched to a gene: 3. CDR1 and CDR2 from the germline V gene are SQVTM and ANQGSEA.

The chain employs TRBV27 and TRBJ2-7; D possibly corresponds to TRBD1 (5 bases). The CDR3 runs to 14 residues. The V and J ends lost 2 bases and 2 bases respectively, with 10 bases between them. CDR1 is MNHEY and CDR2 is SMNVEV in the germline V gene (reference sequence). The CDR3 nucleotides read TGTGCCAGCAGTTTAAAGGGGTATACCTACGAGCAGTACTTC. Protein sequence: CASSLKGYTYEQYF.

The chain couples TRBV7-8 to TRBJ1-5; no reliable D call. Germline V lookup: CDR1 SGHVS, CDR2 FQNEAQ. V lost 5 bases and J 9 bases, leaving 17 bases between the germline ends. CDR3 size: 14 residues. The CDR3 nucleotides are TGTGCCAGCAGCCCCGGTATTTCCTCCCTGCCCCAGCATTTT. Amino acid sequence: CASSPGISSLPQHF.

The chain links TRBV15 to TRBJ2-7; the D is unclear. Germline CDR1 is LNHNV and CDR2 is YYDKDF (reference sequence). The CDR3 consists of 14 residues. Trimming cost V 0 bases and J 2 bases, with 8 bases left between them. The DNA for the CDR3 is TGTGCCACCAGCAGAGAAACCGGTACCTACGAGCAGTACTTC. Residues: CATSRETGTYEQYF.

The J gene is TRBJ2-1, the V gene TRBV5-1; D ambiguous. With 0 bases removed from V and 0 bases from J, the gap between germline ends came to 7 bases. There are 15 residues in the CDR3. Germline V lookup: CDR1 SGHRS, CDR2 YFSETQ. CDR3 loop: CASSLVVSSYNEQFF. For the CDR3, the DNA is TGCGCCAGCAGCTTGGTGGTTAGCTCCTACAATGAGCAGTTCTTC. The variable domain in full, with the rest retrieved from reference TRBV5-1 and TRBJ2-1, is KAGVTQTPRYLIKTRGQQVTLSCSPISGHRSVSWYQQTPGQGLQFLFEYFSETQRNKGNFPGRFSGRQFSNSRSEMNVSTLELGDSALYLCASSLVVSSYNEQFFGPGTRLTVL.

The J gene is TRBJ1-2, the V gene TRBV13; no clear D gene. The V gene's germline CDR1 is PRHDT and CDR2 FYEKMQ (reference sequence). The germline V and J ends were trimmed by 5 bases and 5 bases, with 27 bases remaining between them. This CDR3 has 18 residues. CDR3 loop: CASSPSRNEVAERYGYTF. CDR3 nucleotide sequence: TGTGCCAGCAGCCCCTCCCGTAATGAGGTGGCAGAGCGGTATGGCTACACCTTC.

The DNA of the CDR3 is TGCAGCGTTGACCGGACAGGGGGTGGTAAGGGCTACACCTTC. As protein: CSVDRTGGGKGYTF. This chain joins TRBV29-1 and TRBJ1-2, with 10 nucleotides matching TRBD1. CDR1 is SQVTM, CDR2 ANQGSEA, per germline. The CDR3 consists of 14 residues. Unmatched junction bases numbered 9, after V lost 3 bases and J lost 8 bases.

The chain is built from TRBV15 and TRBJ2-1; no clear D. V lost 0 bases to trimming and J lost 5 bases, with 11 bases between them. Germline V gene sequence: CDR1 LNHNV, CDR2 YYDKDF (reference sequence). The CDR3 totals 15 residues. The CDR3 loop is CATSRDTLNHNEQFF. CDR3 in DNA: TGTGCCACCAGCAGAGATACCCTAAACCACAATGAGCAGTTCTTC.